The 5 T cell receptor beta chains below all came from one sample that was sequenced in a study of blood T cell repertoires in COVID-19. Using immunoSEQ multiplex PCR, the repertoire was profiled, and TCRdb retains in-frame clones only, with some absent. Among under 300,000 clones, 81% were seen once, and the ten largest hold under 3%. Sequencing used peripheral blood. The receptors were sampled from a woman in her fifties or sixties with active or convalescent COVID-19.

The chain carries TRBV30 and TRBJ2-1, with a weak D call TRBD2 (6 bases). V lost 2 bases and J 4 bases, leaving 12 bases between the germline ends. In germline, CDR1 is GTSNPN, CDR2 SVGIG (reference sequence). The CDR3 runs 14 residues. The CDR3 loop reads CAWSLWEAYNEQFF. Here the CDR3 DNA reads TGTGCCTGGAGTCTGTGGGAGGCGTACAATGAGCAGTTCTTC.

V gene TRBV11-3 combines with J gene TRBJ1-1, with D maybe TRBD1 (6 bases). Germline loops: CDR1 SGHNT, CDR2 YENEEA. V dropped 3 bases and J dropped 3 bases, with 17 bases sitting between them. The CDR3 has 16 residues. The chain's CDR3 is CASSFGQLSTDTEAFF. The CDR3 DNA reads as TGTGCCAGCAGCTTCGGACAGTTGTCTACGGACACTGAAGCTTTCTTT.

V is TRBV7-2 and J is TRBJ2-1; 9 positions match TRBD2. Looked up from germline, CDR1 is SGHTA and CDR2 is FQGNSA. The CDR3 loop spans 16 amino acids. V was clipped by 1 base and J by 9 bases; unmatched bases: 10. In DNA form, the CDR3 reads TGTGCCAGCAGCTTAGGTCTCGGCGGGGGGGCCCTTGAGCAGTTCTTC. Translated: CASSLGLGGGALEQFF.

The chain couples TRBV6-6 to TRBJ1-2; 8 positions match TRBD1. The germline CDR1 and CDR2 sequences are MNHNY and SVGAGI (reference sequence). Trimming removed 6 bases from V and 8 bases from J; junction bases left unmatched: 17. This CDR3 comprises 16 residues. The CDR3 nucleotides are TGTGCCAGCAGCCCCAGTACCGCTAAATCAGGGGGCGGCTACACCTTC. This sequence encodes CASSPSTAKSGGGYTF.

The V and J genes are TRBV6-5 and TRBJ1-2, with D unclear. This CDR3 is built from 13 residues. Trimming took 11 bases from V and 2 from J, leaving 15 bases between them. The germline V gene has CDR1 MNHEY and CDR2 SVGAGI. Here the CDR3 DNA reads TGTGCCGCGCACGGTGCGGGCAACTATGGCTACACCTTC. It translates to CAAHGAGNYGYTF.